A single sample is the source of the 23 T cell receptor beta chains below, sequenced in a study of beta chain features in type 1 diabetes. The study's findings and limits: People with Type 1 diabetes carried modestly yet significantly shorter TCRB CDR3s in all four CD4+ subsets.

The isolated RNA, all of it, was reverse transcribed, so expressed TCRB transcripts were what got sequenced. The repertoire was sequenced with immunoSEQ multiplex PCR; TCRdb's copy has only in-frame clones and lacks some. The sample has 350,000 to 450,000 clones; around 12% are singletons. The antigens these receptors bind are not known. The sample comprised naive CD4+ T cells from blood. Receptor source: a woman aged 18 to 35 with type 1 diabetes.

In this sample, this clone turned up a few times. This chain uses TRBV7-6 with TRBJ1-1, with TRBD1 matching over 8 bases. Trimming at V came to 5 bases and at J to 4 bases, leaving 6 bases not matched to a gene. Per the germline V gene, CDR1 is SGHVS and CDR2 is FNYEAQ. This CDR3 region has 14 residues. Here the CDR3 DNA reads TGTGCCAGCAGCACGGACAGGGTGGGCACTGAAGCTTTCTTT. Translating it yields CASSTDRVGTEAFF.

The chain carries TRBV4-2 and TRBJ2-7; maybe TRBD1 (6 bases). With 4 bases removed from V and 4 bases from J, the gap between germline ends came to 14 bases. The CDR3 length is 14 residues. Germline values: CDR1 LGHNA, CDR2 YNFKEQ. The CDR3 DNA reads TGTGCCAGCAGCCGGAACACAGGGTTTTACGAGCAGTACTTC. Its translation is CASSRNTGFYEQYF.

Here the CDR3 reads CASSVDGGATDTQYF. CDR3 DNA: TGTGCCAGCAGCGTCGACGGGGGGGCAACAGATACGCAGTATTTT. This chain links TRBV9 with TRBJ2-3; 8 bases map to TRBD2. Germline V gene data show CDR1 as SGDLS and CDR2 as YYNGEE. The CDR3 length is 15 residues. The J segment lost 3 bases and the V segment lost 2 bases, leaving 5 bases of the junction unmatched. Supplemented by reference TRBV9 and TRBJ2-3, the full variable domain reads DSGVTQTPKHLITATGQRVTLRCSPRSGDLSVYWYQQSLDQGLQFLIQYYNGEERAKGNILERFSAQQFPDLHSELNLSSLELGDSALYFCASSVDGGATDTQYFGPGTRLTVL.

This clone was found a few times. V and J are TRBV10-3 and TRBJ2-1; 13 nucleotides agree with TRBD2. The J segment lost 5 bases and the V segment lost 0 bases, leaving 4 bases of the junction unmatched. The length of the CDR3 is 17 residues. Germline-derived CDR1 and CDR2 are ENHRY and SYGVKD. CDR3: CAISESTSGRANNEQFF. The CDR3 coding sequence is TGTGCCATCAGTGAGTCAACTAGCGGGAGGGCCAACAATGAGCAGTTCTTC.

This clone was observed a few times. Within the sample, other DNA sequences also encode this same CDR3. The rearrangement joins TRBV7-2 to TRBJ1-2; 8 nucleotides match TRBD1. V shed 5 bases, J shed 3 bases, and the junction held 2 bases outside the gene matches. The CDR3 loop spans 13 amino acids. Germline V gives CDR1 SGHTA, CDR2 FQGNSA. The CDR3 DNA sequence: TGTGCCAGCAGCCCGGACAGGGACTATGGCTACACCTTC. Residues: CASSPDRDYGYTF.

In its sample, this clone was seen a few times. The J gene is TRBJ1-5, the V gene TRBV27, with D maybe TRBD1 (5 bases). The CDR3 runs to 15 residues. The germline gives CDR1 MNHEY, CDR2 SMNVEV (reference sequence). Trimming left V 3 bases short and J 2 bases short, with 11 bases between. In DNA, the CDR3 is TGTGCCAGCAGTTTCGGGGGAGGTGGCAATCAGCCCCAGCATTTT. Translated: CASSFGGGGNQPQHF.

The chain links TRBV7-2 to TRBJ2-7, with 10 bases matching TRBD2. The V and J ends lost 5 bases and 5 bases, in that order; junction bases with no gene match: 9. This CDR3 is built from 15 residues. CDR1 is SGHTA, CDR2 FQGNSA, per germline. The CDR3 region has the DNA TGTGCCAGCAGCACAGGCTTAGCGGGGGGCCACGAGCAGTACTTC. Translated: CASSTGLAGGHEQYF.

The chain links TRBV7-2 to TRBJ2-3; 7 bases align to TRBD2. There are 15 residues in the CDR3. The V gene's germline CDR1 is SGHTA and CDR2 FQGNSA. J was trimmed by 2 bases and V by 3 bases; bases with no gene match: 5. The CDR3 nucleotides are TGTGCCAGCAGCTTCCAGCGGGGACTCACAGATACGCAGTATTTT. Translation gives CASSFQRGLTDTQYF.

V gene TRBV5-1 combines with J gene TRBJ2-5, with D possibly being TRBD1 (5 bases). In germline, CDR1 is SGHRS, CDR2 YFSETQ. V lost 5 bases to trimming and J lost 0 bases, with 8 bases between them. The CDR3 spans 13 residues. CDR3 amino acids: CASSWGNQETQYF. The CDR3 DNA is TGCGCCAGCAGTTGGGGCAACCAAGAGACCCAGTACTTC.

Concerning this clone itself: Other DNA sequences in the same sample also yield this CDR3. The V call is TRBV9, the J call TRBJ2-1; D may be TRBD2 (6 bases). Trimming removed 2 bases at V and 0 bases at J, with 12 bases between. The CDR3 consists of 16 residues. Germline CDR1 is SGDLS and CDR2 is YYNGEE. This chain's CDR3 is CASSVGAEGSYNEQFF. CDR3 sequence (DNA): TGTGCCAGCAGCGTCGGAGCGGAGGGCTCCTACAATGAGCAGTTCTTC.

This clone was found a few times. V gene TRBV5-5 combines with J gene TRBJ2-5; 7 bases line up with TRBD2. CDR3 length equals 13 residues. Trimming removed 1 base from V and 5 bases from J; junction bases left unmatched: 2. Germline CDR1 reads SGHKS; CDR2 reads YYEKEE (reference sequence). The CDR3: CASSLISGETQYF. The DNA of the CDR3 is TGTGCCAGCAGCTTGATTAGCGGGGAGACCCAGTACTTC.

V usage is TRBV2 and J usage is TRBJ2-5; D is uncertain. Germline loops: CDR1 SNHLY, CDR2 FYNNEI. Trimming took off 7 bases at V and 0 bases at J, with 9 bases between the two ends. The CDR3 has 13 residues. The CDR3 coding sequence is TGTGCCAGCACTCGTACTAACCAAGAGACCCAGTACTTC. It codes for CASTRTNQETQYF.

This clone has just a few counts. This chain links TRBV28 with TRBJ2-7; D remains unclear. Germline CDR1 reads MDHEN; CDR2 reads SYDVKM. The V end was cut by 5 bases, the J end by 2 bases, with 16 bases between. This CDR3 has 15 amino acids. CDR3 sequence reads: CASSPHRISAYEQYF. CDR3 in DNA: TGTGCCAGCAGTCCACACAGAATCTCGGCCTACGAGCAGTACTTC.

This sequence joins TRBV11-2 and TRBJ2-7; D unresolved. The germline V and J ends were trimmed by 0 bases and 0 bases, with 12 bases remaining between them. The CDR3 is 16 residues long. In germline, CDR1 is SGHAT, CDR2 FQNNGV. This CDR3 reads CASSLDRLGSSYEQYF. The CDR3 DNA follows: TGTGCCAGCAGCTTAGATCGGCTAGGAAGCTCCTACGAGCAGTACTTC.

The genes are TRBV5-4 and TRBJ2-6; 8 positions match TRBD1. Germline V lookup: CDR1 SGHNT, CDR2 YYREEE (reference sequence). The CDR3 runs to 13 residues. V shed 7 bases, J shed 8 bases, and the junction held 5 bases outside the gene matches. The CDR3 nucleotides are TGTGCCAGCTTGGACAGGGCGTCCAACGTCCTGACTTTC. Amino acids: CASLDRASNVLTF.

For the CDR3, the DNA is TGTGCCAGCAGTTTAAGCCTGTACACGGGGACACGGAACTCTGGGGCCAACGTCCTGACTTTC. Residues: CASSLSLYTGTRNSGANVLTF. The chain carries TRBV28 and TRBJ2-6; TRBD1 might be the D (6 bases). The CDR3 spans 21 residues. Trimming stripped 2 bases from V and 0 bases from J, with 23 bases between. Germline V gene sequence: CDR1 MDHEN, CDR2 SYDVKM.

The chain employs TRBV4-3 and TRBJ1-6, with TRBD1 identical over 7 bases. With 4 bases clipped from V and 8 bases from J, the junction kept 8 bases outside the gene matches. The CDR3 is made up of 15 amino acids. The V gene's germline CDR1 is LGHNA and CDR2 YSLEER. The CDR3 coding sequence is TGCGCCAGCAGCCGTCGACAGGGTGCGGATTCACCCCTCCACTTT. Translated, it gives CASSRRQGADSPLHF.

This clone was observed a few times. The chain joins TRBV30 to TRBJ1-5; the D is unclear. Germline CDR1 is GTSNPN and CDR2 is SVGIG (reference sequence). CDR3 size: 12 residues. V gave up 5 bases and J gave up 7 bases, with 12 bases separating them. CDR3 in amino acids: CAWGPGGQPQHF. The CDR3 bases are TGTGCCTGGGGCCCGGGCGGGCAGCCCCAGCATTTT.

CDR3 sequence reads: CASSQPQRDRHNEQFF. The CDR3 DNA follows: TGCGCCAGCAGCCAACCCCAACGGGATCGGCACAATGAGCAGTTCTTC. V is TRBV4-1 and J is TRBJ2-1; D may be TRBD2 (5 bases). CDR1 is MGHRA, CDR2 YSYEKL, per germline. Trimming left V 2 bases short and J 5 bases short, with 16 bases between. CDR3 length: 16 residues.

This clone turned up a few times. The genes are TRBV30 and TRBJ1-2; D remains ambiguous. Germline V gene data show CDR1 as GTSNPN and CDR2 as SVGIG (reference sequence). The CDR3 consists of 14 residues. The V end lost 0 bases, the J end lost 6 bases, and 14 bases lay between the germline ends. CDR3 nucleotides: TGTGCCTGGAGTGTACTCAACGGGTACGATGGCTACACCTTC. Its protein product is CAWSVLNGYDGYTF.

This clone was counted only a few times. In this CDR3 the conserved last residue, phenylalanine or tryptophan, is missing, so a read error is likely. The limits of the CDR3 on the DNA are not certain, so only TCRdb's listed CDR3 is given. The rearrangement uses TRBV7-2 and TRBJ2-7; the table names TRBD1, a call not compared with the DNA. Germline loops: CDR1 SGHTA, CDR2 FQGNSA. The CDR3 comprises 11 residues, both ends counted. CDR3: CASSSAGTVLS.

V gene TRBV30 combines with J gene TRBJ1-1, with 7 bases that match TRBD1. The V and J ends lost 1 base and 5 bases, in that order; junction bases with no gene match: 1. The CDR3 is 12 residues long. Germline CDR1 and CDR2: GTSNPN and SVGIG (reference sequence). CDR3 residues: CAWSGGQTEAFF. The CDR3 DNA follows: TGTGCCTGGAGTGGGGGACAGACTGAAGCTTTCTTT.

V gene TRBV2 combines with J gene TRBJ2-2; D perhaps matches TRBD1 (5 bases). Germline loops: CDR1 SNHLY, CDR2 FYNNEI. This CDR3 has 12 amino acids. Between the trimmed V and J ends, which lost 4 bases and 9 bases, there was a span of 9 bases. Here the CDR3 reads CASSAQGRELFF. The CDR3 DNA follows: TGTGCCAGCAGTGCCCAGGGCCGGGAGCTGTTTTTT.